These 25 T cell receptor beta chains were all obtained from the same sample, sequenced in a study of blood T cell repertoires in COVID-19. TCRdb's copy holds only in-frame clones and misses some; the assay was immunoSEQ multiplex PCR. The table includes roughly 150,000 clones, around 83% detected once. The material sequenced was peripheral blood. The receptors were sampled from a woman in her 70s who had recovered from COVID-19.

The rearrangement uses TRBV12-5 and TRBJ1-2; TRBD1 matches 7 bases. The germline gives CDR1 LGHNT, CDR2 FRNRAP. This CDR3 contains 13 residues. Trimming cost V 6 bases and J 2 bases; bases outside gene matches: 3. CDR3 residues: CASGQGQNYGYTF. CDR3 DNA: TGTGCTAGTGGCCAGGGACAGAACTATGGCTACACCTTC.

CDR3 in DNA: TGTGCCAGCAGCTCCCGGGACAGGGGCGCCCAGGGCACTGAAGCTTTCTTT. It codes for CASSSRDRGAQGTEAFF. The V call is TRBV21-1, the J call TRBJ1-1; the table's D gene call, TRBD1, was not cross checked with the DNA. TRBV21-1 is given as a pseudogene. The CDR3 runs 17 residues.

The chain is built from TRBV7-3 and TRBJ2-7, with D maybe TRBD1 (6 bases). The V end lost 5 bases, the J end lost 0 bases, and 14 bases lay between the germline ends. The germline V gene has CDR1 SGHTA and CDR2 FQGTGA. The CDR3 runs to 15 residues. The CDR3 is CASSPQTGASYEQYF. The CDR3 DNA sequence: TGTGCCAGCAGCCCTCAGACAGGAGCCTCCTACGAGCAGTACTTC. Full variable domain (outside the CDR3, taken from reference TRBV7-3 and TRBJ2-7): GAGVSQTPSNKVTEKGKYVELRCDPISGHTALYWYRQSLGQGPEFLIYFQGTGAADDSGLPNDRFFAVRPEGSVSTLKIQRTERGDSAVYLCASSPQTGASYEQYFGPGTRLTVT.

The rearrangement joins TRBV3-1 (or the pseudogene TRBV3-2) to TRBJ2-5; 10 positions match TRBD2. The CDR3 has 18 amino acids. V dropped 0 bases and J dropped 0; count of bases not matched to a gene: 7. Germline CDR1 reads LGHDT; CDR2 reads YNNKEL (reference sequence). CDR3 protein: CASSQEGLAGGHQETQYF. Here the CDR3 DNA reads TGTGCCAGCAGCCAAGAGGGGTTAGCGGGAGGCCACCAAGAGACCCAGTACTTC.

The chain carries TRBV11-2 and TRBJ1-2; 7 bases are a match to TRBD1. There are 13 residues in the CDR3. Per germline, CDR1 SGHAT and CDR2 FQNNGV. J gave up 10 bases and V 3 bases, and 8 bases lay outside the gene matches. The CDR3 is CASSLAGGGFYTF. In nucleotides, the CDR3 is TGTGCCAGCAGCTTGGCAGGGGGAGGTTTCTACACCTTC.

The chain couples TRBV7-3 to TRBJ2-5, with D perhaps TRBD2 (6 bases). Per germline, CDR1 SGHTA and CDR2 FQGTGA. The V end lost 5 bases, the J end lost 9 bases, and 19 bases lay between the germline ends. The CDR3 extends over 14 amino acids. Written as DNA, the CDR3 is TGTGCCAGCAGCCTCGGGATCGTAGGGGAGGCCCAGTACTTC. Residues: CASSLGIVGEAQYF.

J is TRBJ2-2 and V is TRBV10-3; 8 bases are a match to TRBD2. Germline trimming cut 3 bases from V and 5 bases from J; bases unmatched to any gene: 11. The CDR3 sequence is 17 residues long. From germline, CDR1 is ENHRY and CDR2 SYGVKD. The CDR3 loop reads CAISEPSGGPQTGELFF. The CDR3 DNA is TGTGCCATCAGTGAACCATCGGGAGGGCCGCAGACCGGGGAGCTGTTTTTT.

The CDR3 here is CASSPDYYTGELFF. The CDR3 DNA reads TGTGCCAGCAGCCCGGACTACTACACCGGGGAGCTGTTTTTT. This chain uses TRBV6-2 or TRBV6-3 with TRBJ2-2, with D maybe TRBD2 (6 bases). The length of the CDR3 is 14 residues. Germline CDR1 is MNHEY and CDR2 is SVGEGT. V shed 6 bases and J shed 3 bases, with 11 bases lying between them.

The CDR3 reads CASSSPTSLRGYTF. The CDR3 DNA is TGTGCCAGCAGCTCACCGACAAGCCTACGCGGCTACACCTTC. The chain carries TRBV5-5 and TRBJ1-2; D remains ambiguous. With 3 bases removed from V and 8 bases from J, the gap between germline ends came to 17 bases. The CDR3 spans 14 residues. The germline V gene encodes CDR1 SGHKS and CDR2 YYEKEE (reference sequence).

V and J are TRBV28 and TRBJ2-3; D is ambiguous. Per the germline V gene, CDR1 is MDHEN and CDR2 is SYDVKM. The CDR3 has 12 amino acids. Trimming stripped 6 bases from V and 6 bases from J, with 10 bases between. The CDR3 spells CASSPLRDTQYF. The CDR3 DNA sequence: TGTGCCAGCAGCCCCCTGCGGGATACGCAGTATTTT.

The DNA of the CDR3 is TGCGCCAGAGGGGGATCGGGCTCCTACAATGAGCAGTTCTTC. Translated: CARGGSGSYNEQFF. The rearrangement links TRBV5-1 to TRBJ2-1; perhaps TRBD1 as D (6 bases). The V gene's germline CDR1 is SGHRS and CDR2 YFSETQ. This CDR3 contains 14 residues. The V end lost 8 bases, the J end lost 0 bases, and 12 bases lay between the germline ends.

DNA of the CDR3: TGTGCCAGCAGTTGGGGGGGGACAGATACGCAGTATTTT. Amino acid sequence: CASSWGGTDTQYF. The gene calls are TRBV6-6 and TRBJ2-3; 7 positions agree with TRBD2. Germline assignment: CDR1 MNHNY and CDR2 SVGAGI (reference sequence). Unmatched junction bases numbered 1, after V lost 4 bases and J lost 3 bases. This CDR3 is 13 amino acids long.

The chain carries TRBV10-3 and TRBJ2-7; possibly TRBD1 for D (7 bases). Trimming left V 7 bases short and J 5 bases short, with 18 bases between. CDR3 length: 14 residues. Per germline, CDR1 ENHRY and CDR2 SYGVKD. CDR3 region: CAITHGGRGDEQYF. The CDR3 DNA reads as TGTGCCATCACCCATGGGGGCAGGGGGGACGAGCAGTACTTC.

V is TRBV11-2 and J is TRBJ2-7, with 8 bases lining up with TRBD2. The CDR3 has 14 amino acids. Unmatched junction bases numbered 12, after V lost 7 bases and J lost 7 bases. The germline gives CDR1 SGHAT, CDR2 FQNNGV. The CDR3, as DNA: TGTGCCAGCACCCCGGCCCGGGGCGGGGGGGAGCAGTACTTC. Translating it yields CASTPARGGGEQYF.

V and J are TRBV5-4 and TRBJ1-1; D remains unclear. V was pared by 3 bases and J by 6 bases, with 12 bases between. In germline, CDR1 is SGHNT, CDR2 YYREEE (reference sequence). The CDR3 sequence is 13 residues long. This chain's CDR3 is CASSSSTFAEAFF. The CDR3 bases are TGTGCCAGCAGCTCCTCGACATTCGCTGAAGCTTTCTTT.

This clone showed up just a few times. This sequence joins TRBV20-1 and TRBJ1-6, with D possibly matching TRBD1 (5 bases). CDR3 length equals 14 residues. Looked up from germline, CDR1 is DFQATT and CDR2 is SNEGSKA (reference sequence). The ends were cut back, 6 bases at V and 9 bases at J, with 18 bases in the middle. CDR3 sequence (DNA): TGCAGTGCCAGTACGACGCATGGGGCTTCACCCCTCCACTTT. This gives the protein CSASTTHGASPLHF.

This rearrangement joins TRBV7-2 to TRBJ1-6; a possible D gene is TRBD1 (6 bases). In germline, CDR1 is SGHTA, CDR2 FQGNSA. The CDR3 is made up of 17 amino acids. The V and J ends lost 5 bases and 4 bases respectively, with 18 bases between them. CDR3 sequence: CASSPPTGRGYNSPLHF. CDR3 bases: TGTGCCAGCAGCCCCCCGACCGGGAGGGGGTATAATTCACCCCTCCACTTT.

V is TRBV5-1 and J is TRBJ2-4; weak D call: TRBD1 (7 bases). There are 14 residues in the CDR3. CDR1 and CDR2 (germline): SGHRS, YFSETQ. The V end was cut by 6 bases, the J end by 7 bases, with 17 bases between. The CDR3 DNA reads TGCGCCAGCACCCTGGTACCAGGGGGGAACATTCAGTACTTC. It codes for CASTLVPGGNIQYF.

The rearrangement joins TRBV24-1 to TRBJ2-3; maybe TRBD2 (7 bases). V was trimmed by 3 bases and J by 6 bases, leaving 15 bases between them. Germline-derived CDR1 and CDR2 are KGHDR and SFDVKD. The CDR3 spans 15 residues. CDR3: CATSDPRGGADTQYF. The CDR3 DNA is TGTGCCACCAGTGATCCCCGAGGGGGGGCGGATACGCAGTATTTT.

The chain links TRBV15 to TRBJ1-4, with 7 bases fitting TRBD1. With 4 bases clipped from V and 8 bases from J, the junction kept 7 bases outside the gene matches. CDR3 length: 14 amino acids. The germline V gene has CDR1 LNHNV and CDR2 YYDKDF (reference sequence). The chain's CDR3 is CATSTTGVSEKLFF. In nucleotides, the CDR3 is TGTGCCACCAGCACAACAGGGGTTTCCGAAAAACTGTTTTTT.

The chain recombines TRBV4-2 with TRBJ1-6; a weak D match, TRBD1 (6 bases). The V gene's germline CDR1 is LGHNA and CDR2 YNFKEQ. Trimming left V 0 bases short and J 16 bases short, with 10 bases between. The CDR3 is made up of 12 amino acids. CDR3 nucleotide sequence: TGTGCCAGCAGCCAAGAACAGGGCTTTCTCCACTTT. This codes for CASSQEQGFLHF.

V is TRBV7-6 and J is TRBJ1-2; 8 bases are a match to TRBD1. Germline V CDR1 and CDR2: SGHVS, FNYEAQ. The CDR3 spans 14 residues. V lost 4 bases and J lost 7; bases outside the gene matches: 8. The CDR3 sequence is CASSYGQGSGGYTF. CDR3 nucleotide sequence: TGTGCCAGCAGCTATGGACAGGGCTCTGGTGGCTACACCTTC.

This chain connects TRBV7-9 to TRBJ2-7; 10 nucleotides agree with TRBD2. J gave up 4 bases and V 5 bases, and 8 bases lay outside the gene matches. Looked up from germline, CDR1 is SEHNR and CDR2 is FQNEAQ (reference sequence). The CDR3 has 15 residues. In DNA, the CDR3 is TGTGCCAGCAGCCAGCCTGGACTAGCGGCATACGAGCAGTACTTC. Its translation: CASSQPGLAAYEQYF.

The V call is TRBV11-3, the J call TRBJ2-1, with D unresolved. Germline CDR1 SGHNT, CDR2 YENEEA. Trimming shortened V by 5 bases and J by 0 bases, and 11 bases separated the two germline ends. CDR3 length: 15 residues. CDR3 in amino acids: CASSPHGGSYNEQFF. CDR3 bases: TGTGCCAGCAGCCCTCATGGCGGCTCCTACAATGAGCAGTTCTTC.

CDR3 DNA: TGTGCCAGCAGTTCTAGCGGGACGAACGAGCAGTACTTC. Translated, it gives CASSSSGTNEQYF. V is TRBV6-5 and J is TRBJ2-7, with 9 bases matching TRBD2. CDR3 size: 13 residues. Germline V CDR1 and CDR2: MNHEY, SVGAGI. Unmatched junction bases numbered 3, after V lost 4 bases and J lost 5 bases.